The clone carrying this T cell receptor beta chain is a singleton in its sample. Antigen unknown. This record comes from a study of identical twins. Regarding the study as a whole: Insertions were reduced in abundant cord blood beta clonotypes but not in memory repertoires. Low generation probability was overrepresented in out-of-frame alpha sequences shared by twins. Zero-insertion analyses might be partly confounded by invariant T cells like MAIT and iNKT.

There are 14 residues in the CDR3. Germline V gives CDR1 MNHEY, CDR2 SVGAGI. V was clipped by 5 bases and J by 1 base, with 11 bases between them. Among all donors, each was a healthy Caucasian. TCRdb reprocessed the 5' RACE reads with MiXCR, giving one entry per CDR3 protein. This sample has more than 1.5 million distinct CDR3 sequences, with more than 30% found just once. The sequence was obtained from a newborn girl in good health. The V and J genes are TRBV6-5 and TRBJ1-1; a possible D gene is TRBD1 (5 bases). The material sequenced was cord blood. CDR3 coding DNA: TGTGCCAGCAGTACTGACAGTACGAACACTGAAGCTTTCTTT. Residues: CASSTDSTNTEAFF.